One sample yielded the 9 T cell receptor beta chains listed below, sequenced in a study of response to subunit inactivated influenza vaccine. MiXCR, run by TCRdb on the RT-PCR reads, gives a single entry per CDR3 protein. The data hold roughly 550,000 distinct CDR3 sequences, with under 25% observed a single time. The sample was also reused in another study, on T cells expressing NK-cell markers. That report adds: The authors made TCR beta cDNA libraries by 5'RACE template switching. This switching added a universal primer site and UMIs.

Material: CD4+ T cells sorted from PBMCs, obtained approximately 13 days after vaccination. The receptors come from a man aged 50-59 years who received an inactivated influenza vaccine.

This clonotype was seen more than once but under ten times. The V and J genes are TRBV25-1 and TRBJ2-6, with D tentatively TRBD1 (6 bases). The V end was cut by 6 bases, the J end by 0 bases, with 15 bases between. Germline V CDR1 and CDR2: MGHDK, SYGVNS. The CDR3 is 17 amino acids. The CDR3 loop reads CASRQTGVNSGANVLTF. DNA of the CDR3: TGTGCCAGCAGACAGACAGGAGTTAACTCTGGGGCCAACGTCCTGACTTTC. Full variable domain (missing parts from reference TRBV25-1 and TRBJ2-6): EADIYQTPRYLVIGTGKKITLECSQTMGHDKMYWYQQDPGMELHLIHYSYGVNSTEKGDLSSESTVSRIRTEHFPLTLESARPSHTSQYLCASRQTGVNSGANVLTFGAGSRLTVL.

This clonotype was seen more than once but under ten times. The chain joins TRBV7-9 to TRBJ2-7, with D perhaps TRBD1 or TRBD2 (5 bases each). V lost 4 bases to trimming and J lost 4 bases, with 11 bases between them. CDR1 is SEHNR and CDR2 is FQNEAQ in the germline V gene (reference sequence). This CDR3 is built from 13 residues. The CDR3 DNA reads TGTGCCAGCAGCTCTCTTGGGGGTTACGAGCAGTACTTC. Amino acids: CASSSLGGYEQYF.

CDR3 DNA sequence: TGCGCCAGCAGTCGGGGGGTAGGGATCCTTACTGGGGAGCAGTACTTC. Translation gives CASSRGVGILTGEQYF. V and J are TRBV5-1 and TRBJ2-7; 7 nucleotides line up with TRBD2. The junction had 18 bases not matched to a gene; V was cut back by 5 bases and J by 7 bases. This CDR3 comprises 16 residues. From germline, CDR1 is SGHRS and CDR2 YFSETQ.

This chain uses TRBV10-3 with TRBJ2-7; 11 bases agree with TRBD1. The CDR3 spans 16 residues. The germline V gene encodes CDR1 ENHRY and CDR2 SYGVKD. Losses at the gene ends were 6 bases for V and 3 bases for J; bases not matched to a gene: 10. This CDR3 reads CAISDPMGQGVYEQYF. DNA of the CDR3: TGTGCCATCAGCGATCCTATGGGACAGGGGGTCTACGAGCAGTACTTC.

The chain links TRBV11-1 to TRBJ2-2; the D call may be TRBD1 or TRBD2 (6 bases each). V was trimmed by 5 bases and J by 1 base, leaving 20 bases between them. Germline CDR1 SGHAT, CDR2 FQDESV (reference sequence). The CDR3 covers 18 residues. CDR3 protein: CASSHRPGALWNTGELFF. In DNA form, the CDR3 reads TGTGCCAGCAGCCACCGACCGGGGGCCTTATGGAACACCGGGGAGCTGTTTTTT.

This clonotype has ten or more counts. This chain links TRBV6-2 or TRBV6-3 with TRBJ2-1, with D possibly being TRBD1 (6 bases). Germline CDR1 MNHEY, CDR2 SVGEGT. The CDR3 has 19 amino acids. V lost 2 bases to trimming and J lost 6 bases, with 26 bases between them. CDR3 amino acids: CASSYLRTALVLRGNEQFF. The CDR3 bases are TGTGCCAGCAGTTACCTTCGGACAGCGCTCGTCTTAAGAGGCAATGAGCAGTTCTTC.

The rearrangement joins TRBV9 to TRBJ2-7; D may be TRBD1 (5 bases). The CDR3 has 15 residues. V was clipped by 0 bases and J by 2 bases, with 12 bases between them. Germline CDR1 and CDR2: SGDLS and YYNGEE. The CDR3 is CASSVAAGSAYEQYF. For the CDR3, the DNA is TGTGCCAGCAGCGTAGCAGCAGGGTCAGCCTACGAGCAGTACTTC.

This clonotype turned up a few times. The V and J genes are TRBV6-2 or TRBV6-3 and TRBJ2-1; tentative D call: TRBD2 (6 bases). V shed 0 bases and J shed 9 bases, with 18 bases lying between them. Germline CDR1 is MNHEY and CDR2 is SVGEGT. The CDR3 is 16 residues long. CDR3 region: CASSYSGLKRRGEQFF. Written as DNA, the CDR3 is TGTGCCAGCAGTTACTCGGGACTCAAACGAAGGGGTGAGCAGTTCTTC.

In its sample, this clonotype was seen many times. This chain connects TRBV20-1 to TRBJ2-7; 7 nucleotides align to TRBD1. Trimming at V came to 3 bases and at J to 5 bases, leaving 10 bases not matched to a gene. Germline CDR1 and CDR2: DFQATT and SNEGSKA (reference sequence). This CDR3 contains 14 residues. Written as DNA, the CDR3 is TGCAGTGCTAGGGGCGCCAGGGGGATCAACGAGCAGTACTTC. Translating gives CSARGARGINEQYF.